The 12 T cell receptor beta chains below all came from one sample that was sequenced in a study of shared clonotypes between healthy human individuals. The repertoire was sequenced with immunoSEQ multiplex PCR; TCRdb's copy has only in-frame clones and lacks some. This repertoire shows roughly 2.2 million clones, 85% to 95% found once; its top ten account for about 0.41%. Sequencing used naive CD4+ T cells from PBMCs. The subset denotes: CD45RA+ positively selected. The receptors shown here come from a man aged 18 to 30 in good health. Some clones in this sample may be carry-over from other donors' samples.

This clone occurred once. This chain connects TRBV30 to TRBJ1-2; 8 bases line up with TRBD1. V shed 0 bases, J shed 7 bases, and the junction held 4 bases outside the gene matches. The V gene's germline CDR1 is GTSNPN and CDR2 SVGIG (reference sequence). The CDR3 is 13 residues long. The CDR3 protein is CAWSVDRGSGYTF. The CDR3 DNA reads TGTGCCTGGAGTGTTGACAGGGGTAGTGGCTACACCTTC. The whole variable domain, filled in from reference TRBV30 and TRBJ1-2, reads SQTIHQWPATLVQPVGSPLSLECTVEGTSNPNLYWYRQAAGRGLQLLFYSVGIGQISSEVPQNLSASRPQDRQFILSSKKLLLSDSGFYLCAWSVDRGSGYTFGSGTRLTVV.

The genes are TRBV6-6 and TRBJ1-2; possible D gene TRBD1, 5 bases. V was cut by 1 base and J by 7 bases, with 16 bases left in between. There are 15 residues in the CDR3. Germline V gene data show CDR1 as MNHNY and CDR2 as SVGAGI (reference sequence). This CDR3 reads CASSYLQGGAGGYTF. The CDR3 nucleotides read TGTGCCAGCAGTTACTTGCAGGGTGGGGCTGGTGGCTACACCTTC.

The V gene is TRBV20-1, the J gene TRBJ1-4; no reliable D call. The CDR3 loop spans 11 amino acids. The V end was cut by 6 bases, the J end by 6 bases, with 8 bases between. CDR1 is DFQATT and CDR2 is SNEGSKA in the germline V gene (reference sequence). The CDR3 coding sequence is TGCAGTGCACCCCAGTATGAAAAACTGTTTTTT. Its protein is CSAPQYEKLFF.

The chain recombines TRBV7-9 with TRBJ1-1; D not resolved. This CDR3 contains 12 residues. The V gene's germline CDR1 is SEHNR and CDR2 FQNEAQ (reference sequence). Trimming pared 5 bases from V and 4 bases from J, leaving 8 bases between. CDR3 in DNA: TGTGCCAGCAGCATTGCGGGCACTGAAGCTTTCTTT. Its translation is CASSIAGTEAFF. Full variable domain (rest looked up from reference TRBV7-9 and TRBJ1-1): DTGVSQNPRHKITKRGQNVTFRCDPISEHNRLYWYRQTLGQGPEFLTYFQNEAQLEKSRLLSDRFSAERPKGSFSTLEIQRTEQGDSAMYLCASSIAGTEAFFGQGTRLTVV.

The count of this clone is one. This chain connects TRBV29-1 to TRBJ2-5; D may be TRBD1 (5 bases). V lost 7 bases and J lost 3, with 9 bases in between. Germline CDR1 reads SQVTM; CDR2 reads ANQGSEA. This CDR3 contains 11 residues. The DNA of the CDR3 is TGCAGCGGTAGCAGGGAAGAGACCCAGTACTTC. The encoded protein is CSGSREETQYF.

This clone was detected only once. The chain couples TRBV28 to TRBJ2-7; D gene uncertain. Trimming removed 6 bases at V and 3 bases at J, with 12 bases between. The V gene's germline CDR1 is MDHEN and CDR2 SYDVKM. The CDR3 contains 13 residues. DNA of the CDR3: TGTGCCAGCAGCCCCGGTAGAGGCTACGAGCAGTACTTC. Its protein product is CASSPGRGYEQYF.

This chain joins TRBV9 and TRBJ1-1; tentatively, D is TRBD1 (5 bases). Germline CDR1 SGDLS, CDR2 YYNGEE. The V end was cut by 0 bases, the J end by 5 bases, with 14 bases between. There are 15 residues in the CDR3. CDR3 protein: CASSVVPGKGTEAFF. CDR3 DNA: TGTGCCAGCAGCGTAGTCCCAGGGAAGGGAACTGAAGCTTTCTTT.

J is TRBJ1-4 and V is TRBV27, with TRBD1 matching 7 bases. The germline V gene has CDR1 MNHEY and CDR2 SMNVEV (reference sequence). With 5 bases clipped from V and 6 bases from J, the junction kept 9 bases outside the gene matches. CDR3 length equals 15 residues. CDR3 region: CASSPPGQRHEKLFF. CDR3 DNA: TGTGCCAGCAGTCCACCGGGACAGAGACATGAAAAACTGTTTTTT. Using reference TRBV27 and TRBJ1-4 for the parts outside the CDR3, the full variable domain is EAQVTQNPRYLITVTGKKLTVTCSQNMNHEYMSWYRQDPGLGLRQIYYSMNVEVTDKGDVPEGYKVSRKEKRNFPLILESPSPNQTSLYFCASSPPGQRHEKLFFGSGTQLSVL.

The genes are TRBV5-1 and TRBJ1-1, with D hard to call. Germline CDR1 reads SGHRS; CDR2 reads YFSETQ. CDR3 length: 13 amino acids. Trimming shortened V by 3 bases and J by 1 base, and 7 bases separated the two germline ends. CDR3 loop: CASSSGKNTEAFF. CDR3 coding DNA: TGCGCCAGCAGCTCTGGGAAGAACACTGAAGCTTTCTTT.

This clone has more than one count but fewer than ten. The rearrangement links TRBV11-2 to TRBJ2-1; the match to TRBD2 covers 8 bases. The length of the CDR3 is 17 residues. The V segment lost 2 bases and the J segment 3 bases; nucleotides outside the gene matches: 9. The V gene's germline CDR1 is SGHAT and CDR2 FQNNGV. This CDR3 reads CASSLILSGRGYNEQFF. DNA for the CDR3: TGTGCCAGCAGCTTAATCTTGAGCGGGAGAGGCTACAATGAGCAGTTCTTC.

J is TRBJ2-3 and V is TRBV4-1, with D tentatively TRBD1 (6 bases). The ends were cut back, 2 bases at V and 2 bases at J, with 14 bases in the middle. The CDR3 consists of 16 residues. Germline values: CDR1 MGHRA, CDR2 YSYEKL. CDR3 in amino acids: CASSQNRARNTDTQYF. The CDR3 nucleotides read TGCGCCAGCAGCCAAAACAGGGCCCGAAACACAGATACGCAGTATTTT.

Turning to this clone: Other DNA sequences within the sample encode an identical CDR3. The gene calls are TRBV11-2 and TRBJ1-2, with D possibly being TRBD1 (5 bases). Germline CDR1 is SGHAT and CDR2 is FQNNGV. V lost 3 bases to trimming and J lost 2 bases, with 7 bases between them. The CDR3 contains 13 residues. CDR3 amino acids: CASSFGGNYGYTF. The CDR3 DNA reads as TGTGCCAGCAGCTTCGGGGGAAACTATGGCTACACCTTC.